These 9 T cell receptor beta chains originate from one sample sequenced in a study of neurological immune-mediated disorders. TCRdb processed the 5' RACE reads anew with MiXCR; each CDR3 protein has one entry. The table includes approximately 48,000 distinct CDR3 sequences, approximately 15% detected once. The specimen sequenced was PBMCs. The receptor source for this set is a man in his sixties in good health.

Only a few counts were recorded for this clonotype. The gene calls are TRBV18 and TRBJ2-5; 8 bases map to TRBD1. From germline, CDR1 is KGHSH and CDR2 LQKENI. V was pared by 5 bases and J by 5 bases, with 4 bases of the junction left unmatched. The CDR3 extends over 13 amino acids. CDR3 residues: CASSGQGGETQYF. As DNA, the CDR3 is TGTGCCAGCTCAGGACAGGGCGGGGAGACCCAGTACTTC.

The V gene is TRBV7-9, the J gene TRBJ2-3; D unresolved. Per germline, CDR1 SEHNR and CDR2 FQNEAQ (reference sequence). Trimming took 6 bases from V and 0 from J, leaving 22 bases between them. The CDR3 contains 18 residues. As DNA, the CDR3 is TGTGCCAGCAGTTTCGTCGGCCGTAGGACCCGGAGCACAGATACGCAGTATTTT. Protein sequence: CASSFVGRRTRSTDTQYF.

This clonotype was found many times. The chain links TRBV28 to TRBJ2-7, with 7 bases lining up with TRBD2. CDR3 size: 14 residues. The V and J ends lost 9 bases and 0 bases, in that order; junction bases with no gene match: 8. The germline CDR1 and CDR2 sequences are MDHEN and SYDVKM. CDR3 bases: TGTGCCAGTCTGGCGGGGGTTAGCTCCTACGAGCAGTACTTC. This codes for CASLAGVSSYEQYF.

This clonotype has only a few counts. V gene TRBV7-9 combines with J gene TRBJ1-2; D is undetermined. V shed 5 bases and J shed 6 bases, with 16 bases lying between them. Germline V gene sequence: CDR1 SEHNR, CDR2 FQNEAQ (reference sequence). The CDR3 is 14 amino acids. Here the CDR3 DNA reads TGTGCCAGCAGCCTCAGTACGATAGCCGATGGCTACACCTTC. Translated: CASSLSTIADGYTF.

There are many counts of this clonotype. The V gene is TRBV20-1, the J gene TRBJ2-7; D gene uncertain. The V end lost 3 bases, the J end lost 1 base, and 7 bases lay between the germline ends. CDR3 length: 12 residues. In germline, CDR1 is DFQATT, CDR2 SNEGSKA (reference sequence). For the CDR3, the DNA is TGCAGTGCTAGTCGGCCATCCTACGAGCAGTACTTC. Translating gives CSASRPSYEQYF.

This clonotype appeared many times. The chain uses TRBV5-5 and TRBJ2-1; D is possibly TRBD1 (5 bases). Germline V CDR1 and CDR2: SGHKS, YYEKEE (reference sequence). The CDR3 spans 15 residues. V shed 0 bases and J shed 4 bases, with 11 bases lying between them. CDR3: CASSLATGSYNEQFF. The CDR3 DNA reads TGTGCCAGCAGCTTGGCCACAGGATCTTACAATGAGCAGTTCTTC.

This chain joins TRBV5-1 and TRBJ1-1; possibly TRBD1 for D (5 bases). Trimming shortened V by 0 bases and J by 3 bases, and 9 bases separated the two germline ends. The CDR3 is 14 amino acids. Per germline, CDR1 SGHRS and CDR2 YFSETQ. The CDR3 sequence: CASSLAGGYTEAFF. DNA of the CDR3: TGCGCCAGCAGCTTGGCCGGGGGTTACACTGAAGCTTTCTTT.

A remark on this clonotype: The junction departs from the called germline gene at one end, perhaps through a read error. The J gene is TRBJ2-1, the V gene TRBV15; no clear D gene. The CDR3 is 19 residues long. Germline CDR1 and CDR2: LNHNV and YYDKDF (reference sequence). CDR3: CATSRDKMTPQLSYNEPFF. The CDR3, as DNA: TGTGCCACCAGCAGAGATAAAATGACCCCGCAGCTATCCTACAATGAGCCGTTCTTC.

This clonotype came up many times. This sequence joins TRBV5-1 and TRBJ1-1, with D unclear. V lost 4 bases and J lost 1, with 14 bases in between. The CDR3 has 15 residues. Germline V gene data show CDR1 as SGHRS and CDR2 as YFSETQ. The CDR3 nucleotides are TGCGCCAGCAGCCGGCAGCGAAATTCGAACACTGAAGCTTTCTTT. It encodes CASSRQRNSNTEAFF. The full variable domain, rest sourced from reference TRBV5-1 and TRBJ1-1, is KAGVTQTPRYLIKTRGQQVTLSCSPISGHRSVSWYQQTPGQGLQFLFEYFSETQRNKGNFPGRFSGRQFSNSRSEMNVSTLELGDSALYLCASSRQRNSNTEAFFGQGTRLTVV.